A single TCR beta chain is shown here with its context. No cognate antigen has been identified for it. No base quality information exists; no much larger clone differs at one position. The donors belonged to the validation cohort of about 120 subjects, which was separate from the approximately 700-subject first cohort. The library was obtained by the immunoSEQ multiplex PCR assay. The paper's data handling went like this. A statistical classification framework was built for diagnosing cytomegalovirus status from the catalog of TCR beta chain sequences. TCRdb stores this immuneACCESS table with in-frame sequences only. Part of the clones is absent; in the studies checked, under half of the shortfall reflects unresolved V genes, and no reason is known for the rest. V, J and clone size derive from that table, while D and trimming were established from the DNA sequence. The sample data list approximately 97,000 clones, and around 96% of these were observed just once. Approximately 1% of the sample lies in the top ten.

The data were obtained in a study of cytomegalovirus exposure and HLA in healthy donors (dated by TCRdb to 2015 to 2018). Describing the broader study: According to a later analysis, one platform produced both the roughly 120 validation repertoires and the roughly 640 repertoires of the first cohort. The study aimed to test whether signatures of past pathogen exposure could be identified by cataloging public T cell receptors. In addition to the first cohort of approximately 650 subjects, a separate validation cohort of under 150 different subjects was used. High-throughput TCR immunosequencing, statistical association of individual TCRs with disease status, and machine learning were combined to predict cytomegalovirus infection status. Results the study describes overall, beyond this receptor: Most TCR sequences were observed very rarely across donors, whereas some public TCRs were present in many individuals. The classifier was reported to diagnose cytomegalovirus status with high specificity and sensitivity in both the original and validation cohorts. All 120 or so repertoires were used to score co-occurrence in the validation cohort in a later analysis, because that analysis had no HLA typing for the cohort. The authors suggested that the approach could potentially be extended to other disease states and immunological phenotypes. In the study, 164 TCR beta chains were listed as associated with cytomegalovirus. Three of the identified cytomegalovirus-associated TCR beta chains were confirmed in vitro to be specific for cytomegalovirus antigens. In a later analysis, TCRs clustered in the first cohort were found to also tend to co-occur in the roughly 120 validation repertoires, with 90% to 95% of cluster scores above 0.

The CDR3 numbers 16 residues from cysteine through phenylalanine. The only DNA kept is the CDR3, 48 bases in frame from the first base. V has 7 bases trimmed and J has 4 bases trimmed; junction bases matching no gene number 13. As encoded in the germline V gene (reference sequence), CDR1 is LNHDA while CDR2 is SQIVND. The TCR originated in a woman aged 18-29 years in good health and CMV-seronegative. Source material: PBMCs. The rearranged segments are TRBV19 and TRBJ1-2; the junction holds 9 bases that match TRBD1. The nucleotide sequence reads TGTGCCAGTACCATAACGCCGGGACAGGGCCCCTATGGCTACACCTTC. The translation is CASTITPGQGPYGYTF.